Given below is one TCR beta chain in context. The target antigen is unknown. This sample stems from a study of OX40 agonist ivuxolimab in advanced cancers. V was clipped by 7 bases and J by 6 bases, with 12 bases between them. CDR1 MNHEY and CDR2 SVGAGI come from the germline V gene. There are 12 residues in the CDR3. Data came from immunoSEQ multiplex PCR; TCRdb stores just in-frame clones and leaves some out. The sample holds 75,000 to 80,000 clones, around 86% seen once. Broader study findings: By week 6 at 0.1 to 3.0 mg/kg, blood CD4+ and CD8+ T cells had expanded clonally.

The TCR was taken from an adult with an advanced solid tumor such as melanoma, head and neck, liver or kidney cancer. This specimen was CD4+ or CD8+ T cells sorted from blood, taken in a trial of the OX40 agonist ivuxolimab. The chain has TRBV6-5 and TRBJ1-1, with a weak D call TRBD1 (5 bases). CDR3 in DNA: TGTGCCAGCACCCCCGGGGGGGCTGAAGCTTTCTTT. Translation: CASTPGGAEAFF.